The sample holds a few counts of the clone carrying this T cell receptor (beta chain). Its antigen remains unknown. Central memory, naive, regulatory and stem cell-like memory CD4+ cells were sorted by CD45RO/CCR7/CD25/CD127/CD95/CD27. The authors obtained over 95% purity in all sorted populations. The CDR3 extends over 13 amino acids. Trimming took 5 bases from V and 5 from J, leaving 10 bases between them. Germline lookup yields CDR1 SGHAT and CDR2 FQDESV (reference sequence). Since all of the isolated RNA was reverse transcribed, expressed TCRB transcripts were what got sequenced. An average of approximately 3.6 million reads was obtained for naive, central memory and regulatory T cell samples. Profiling relied on immunoSEQ multiplex PCR, and the TCRdb table lists in-frame clones only, not all of them. Here the sample spans 600,000 or so clones, roughly 12% being singletons. This sample is drawn from a study of beta chain features in type 1 diabetes. Study-wide findings and caveats: TCRB CDR3s were moderately but significantly shorter in Type 1 diabetes patients in all four CD4+ subsets. With patients and controls alike, PCR might favor shorter templates to an equal degree.

This TCR came from a young man with type 1 diabetes. The sample consisted of naive CD4+ T cells from blood. V and J are TRBV11-1 and TRBJ2-1, with a tentative D call TRBD2 (5 bases). The CDR3 loop is CASSLGDHNEQFF. For the CDR3, the DNA is TGTGCCAGCAGCCTCGGGGATCACAATGAGCAGTTCTTC.